This T cell receptor beta chain was sequenced for a study of CD8 T cells in ankylosing spondylitis. This clonotype occurred a few times. Its antigen remains unknown. Using quantitative 5'-RACE with molecular barcodes, the authors made TCR beta libraries. TCRdb fed the 5' RACE reads into MiXCR, producing one record per CDR3 protein. This sample has 700,000 to 1,000,000 distinct CDR3 sequences; approximately 10% occur once, and the top ten carry more than 0.5%. Broader study findings: According to the report, clones linked to the disease were significantly enriched in matched synovial fluid samples taken from ankylosing spondylitis patients. Existing reports had already noted some motif variants in reactive arthritis synovial fluid and blood. Relatively scarce in peripheral blood, disease-linked clones were CD8+. Ankylosing spondylitis blood appeared to be characterized by a TCR beta motif of under 10 highly homologous variants.

Germline CDR1 is DFQATT and CDR2 is SNEGSKA (reference sequence). This CDR3 comprises 15 residues. With V trimmed by 6 bases and J by 5 bases, 12 bases remained unmatched. This receptor was obtained from a male donor with ankylosing spondylitis. The chain carries TRBV20-1 and TRBJ2-3; 9 bases fit TRBD1. The sample comprised blood, either unsorted or a sorted T cell fraction (not recorded which). The CDR3 bases are TGCAGTGCCCTCGACCCGTTGACAGGGGGAGATACGCAGTATTTT. Protein product: CSALDPLTGGDTQYF.